This T cell receptor (beta chain) appears in the sequencing data of a study of blood T cells in healthy people across ages. Study-wide points: Diversity figures based on one million T cells were deemed too low. Possibly, changes in expanded clonotypes were confounded because donor CMV status was unknown. Observed TCR beta diversity showed a strong correlation with the percentage of naive T cells as measured by flow cytometry.

About this clonotype: What it binds is unknown.

A sample-barcoded 5' primer and a J-beta primer mix were used in a second PCR of roughly 7 to 11 cycles. TCRdb recomputed calls from the 5' RACE reads with MiXCR, one row per CDR3 protein. Counted here are 1.8 million or so distinct CDR3 sequences, about 39% occurring once; the ten biggest clones make up about 21%. Germline lookup yields CDR1 LNHDA and CDR2 SQIVND (reference sequence). Trimming pared 1 base from V and 11 bases from J, leaving 15 bases between. The CDR3 runs to 14 residues. Each sample provided at least 5 micrograms of extracted total RNA. This clonotype was sampled from a human donor in good health. The genes are TRBV19 and TRBJ2-1; possibly TRBD2 for D (6 bases). Sequences were obtained from blood. The CDR3 DNA reads as TGTGCCAGTAGTATAGTGACCCGGGGGTATCAGCAGTTCTTC. Encoded protein: CASSIVTRGYQQFF.